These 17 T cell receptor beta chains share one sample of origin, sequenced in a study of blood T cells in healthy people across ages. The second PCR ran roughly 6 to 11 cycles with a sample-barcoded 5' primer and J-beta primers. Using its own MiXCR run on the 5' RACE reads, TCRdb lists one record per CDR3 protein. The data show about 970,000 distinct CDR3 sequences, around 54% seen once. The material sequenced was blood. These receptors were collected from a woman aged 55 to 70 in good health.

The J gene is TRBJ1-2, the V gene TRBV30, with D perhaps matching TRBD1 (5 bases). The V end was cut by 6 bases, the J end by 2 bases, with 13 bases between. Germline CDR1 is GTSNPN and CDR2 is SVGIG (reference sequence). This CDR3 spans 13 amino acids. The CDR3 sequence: CACEGIKNYGYTF. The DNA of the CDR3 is TGTGCCTGTGAGGGGATTAAGAACTATGGCTACACCTTC. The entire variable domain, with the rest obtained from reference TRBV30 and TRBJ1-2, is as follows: SQTIHQWPATLVQPVGSPLSLECTVEGTSNPNLYWYRQAAGRGLQLLFYSVGIGQISSEVPQNLSASRPQDRQFILSSKKLLLSDSGFYLCACEGIKNYGYTFGSGTRLTVV.

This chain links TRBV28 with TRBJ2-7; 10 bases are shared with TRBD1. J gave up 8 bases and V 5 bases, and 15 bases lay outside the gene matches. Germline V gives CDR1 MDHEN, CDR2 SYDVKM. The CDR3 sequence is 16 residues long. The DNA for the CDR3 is TGTGCCAGCAGTACTCCCGGGACAGGGGCGTCGTACAAGCAGTACTTC. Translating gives CASSTPGTGASYKQYF.

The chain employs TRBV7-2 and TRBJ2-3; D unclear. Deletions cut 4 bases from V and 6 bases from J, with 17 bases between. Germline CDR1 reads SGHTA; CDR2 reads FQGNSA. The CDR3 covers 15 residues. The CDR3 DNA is TGTGCCAGCAGCTCATTTAGTCCGCCTGGGGATACGCAGTATTTT. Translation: CASSSFSPPGDTQYF. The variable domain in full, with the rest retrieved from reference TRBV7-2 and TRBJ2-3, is GAGVSQSPSNKVTEKGKDVELRCDPISGHTALYWYRQSLGQGLEFLIYFQGNSAPDKSGLPSDRFSAERTGGSVSTLTIQRTQQEDSAVYLCASSSFSPPGDTQYFGPGTRLTVL.

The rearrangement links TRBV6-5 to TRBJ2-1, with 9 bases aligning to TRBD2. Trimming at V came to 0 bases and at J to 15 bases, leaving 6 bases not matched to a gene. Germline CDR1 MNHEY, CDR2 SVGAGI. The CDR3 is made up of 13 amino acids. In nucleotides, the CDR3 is TGTGCCAGCAGTTACTCCGGACTAGCGTATCGGTTCTTC. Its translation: CASSYSGLAYRFF.

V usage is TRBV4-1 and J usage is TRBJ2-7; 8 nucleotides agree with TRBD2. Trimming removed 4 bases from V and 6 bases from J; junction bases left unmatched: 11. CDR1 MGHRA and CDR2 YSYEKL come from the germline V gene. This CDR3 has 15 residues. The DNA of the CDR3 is TGCGCCAGCAGCCCGAGGACTAGCAGCCGGGGCGAGCAGTACTTC. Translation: CASSPRTSSRGEQYF.

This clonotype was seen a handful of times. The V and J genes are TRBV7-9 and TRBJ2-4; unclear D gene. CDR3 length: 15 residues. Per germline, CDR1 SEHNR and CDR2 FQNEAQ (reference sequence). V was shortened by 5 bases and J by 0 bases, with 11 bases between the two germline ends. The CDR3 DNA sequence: TGTGCCAGCAGCCTCGACCGAATAGCCAAAAACATTCAGTACTTC. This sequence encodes CASSLDRIAKNIQYF.

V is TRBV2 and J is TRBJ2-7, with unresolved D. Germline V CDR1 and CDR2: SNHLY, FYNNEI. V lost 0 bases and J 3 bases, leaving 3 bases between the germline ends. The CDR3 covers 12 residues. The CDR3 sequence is CASSEALYEQYF. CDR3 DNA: TGTGCCAGCAGTGAAGCGCTCTACGAGCAGTACTTC.

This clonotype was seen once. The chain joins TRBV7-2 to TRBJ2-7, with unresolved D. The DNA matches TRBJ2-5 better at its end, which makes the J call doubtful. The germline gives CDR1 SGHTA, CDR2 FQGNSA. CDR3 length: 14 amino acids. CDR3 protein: CASGRKGRQETQYF. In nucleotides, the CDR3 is TGTGCCAGCGGAAGGAAGGGAAGACAAGAGACCCAGTACTTC.

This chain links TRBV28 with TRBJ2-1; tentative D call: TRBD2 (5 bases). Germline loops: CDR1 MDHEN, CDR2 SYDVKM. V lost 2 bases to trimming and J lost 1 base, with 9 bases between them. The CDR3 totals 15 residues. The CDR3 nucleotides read TGTGCCAGCAGTTTAGGAGGACTGTCCTACAATGAGCAGTTCTTC. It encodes CASSLGGLSYNEQFF.

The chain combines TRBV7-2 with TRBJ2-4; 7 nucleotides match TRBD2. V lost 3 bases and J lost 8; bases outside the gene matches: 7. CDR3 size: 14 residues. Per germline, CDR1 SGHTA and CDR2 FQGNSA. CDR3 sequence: CASSFGEGSDIQYF. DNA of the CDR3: TGTGCCAGCAGCTTTGGGGAGGGGTCGGACATTCAGTACTTC.

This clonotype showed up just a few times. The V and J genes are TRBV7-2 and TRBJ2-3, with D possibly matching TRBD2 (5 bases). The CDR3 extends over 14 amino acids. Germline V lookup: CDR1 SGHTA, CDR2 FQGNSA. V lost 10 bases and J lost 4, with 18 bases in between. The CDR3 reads CAIPSHPGADTQYF. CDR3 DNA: TGTGCCATCCCTAGCCACCCCGGGGCAGATACGCAGTATTTT.

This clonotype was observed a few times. The CDR3 DNA reads as TGTGCCAGCAGTACCCGGGGCAGAGCAGCCTACGAGCAGTACTTC. Protein sequence: CASSTRGRAAYEQYF. V gene TRBV6-5 combines with J gene TRBJ2-7, with D possibly called TRBD1 or TRBD2 (5 bases each). Trimming removed 5 bases at V and 2 bases at J, with 16 bases between. The V gene's germline CDR1 is MNHEY and CDR2 SVGAGI. CDR3 length: 15 amino acids.

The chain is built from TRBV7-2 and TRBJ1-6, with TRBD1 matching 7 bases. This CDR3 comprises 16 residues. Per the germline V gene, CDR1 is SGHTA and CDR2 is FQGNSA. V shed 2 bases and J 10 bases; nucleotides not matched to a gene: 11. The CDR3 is CASSLIGGTVHSPLHF. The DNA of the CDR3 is TGTGCCAGCAGCTTAATCGGGGGGACAGTGCACTCACCCCTCCACTTT.

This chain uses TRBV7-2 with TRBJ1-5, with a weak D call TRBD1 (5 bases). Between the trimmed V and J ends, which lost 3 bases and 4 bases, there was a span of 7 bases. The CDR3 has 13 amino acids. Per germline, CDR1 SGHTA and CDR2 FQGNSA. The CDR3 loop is CASSFQGNQPQHF. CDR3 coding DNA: TGTGCCAGCAGCTTTCAGGGTAATCAGCCCCAGCATTTT.

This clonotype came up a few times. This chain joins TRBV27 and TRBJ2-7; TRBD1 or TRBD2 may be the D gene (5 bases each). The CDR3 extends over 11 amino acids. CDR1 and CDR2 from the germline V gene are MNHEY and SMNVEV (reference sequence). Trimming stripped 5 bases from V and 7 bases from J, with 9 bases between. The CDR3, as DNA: TGTGCCAGCAGTGGGACGGGTGAGCAGTACTTC. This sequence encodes CASSGTGEQYF.

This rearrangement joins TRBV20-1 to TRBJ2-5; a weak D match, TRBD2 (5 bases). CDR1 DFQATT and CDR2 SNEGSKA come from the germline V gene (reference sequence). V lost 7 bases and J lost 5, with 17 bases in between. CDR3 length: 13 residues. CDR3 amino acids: CSVLASAPETQYF. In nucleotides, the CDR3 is TGCAGTGTCCTAGCATCGGCTCCGGAGACCCAGTACTTC.

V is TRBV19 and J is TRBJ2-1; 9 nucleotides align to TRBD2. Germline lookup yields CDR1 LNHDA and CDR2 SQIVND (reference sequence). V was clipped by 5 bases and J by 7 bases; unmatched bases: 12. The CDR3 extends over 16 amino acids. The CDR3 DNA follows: TGTGCCAGTAGTCCCCGGGGACTAGCTGGGAGGAATGAGCAGTTCTTC. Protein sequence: CASSPRGLAGRNEQFF.